These 4 T cell receptor beta chains came from one sample sequenced in a study of blood T cell repertoires in COVID-19. Clones were read by immunoSEQ multiplex PCR, and TCRdb kept only the in-frame ones, dropping some. The sample holds 130,000 or so clones, roughly 79% seen once. The sample taken for sequencing was peripheral blood. All receptors derive from a human donor in a cohort sampled during active COVID-19.

The CDR3 bases are TGTGCCAGTAGTACATGGACAGGGACTAGCACAGATACGCAGTATTTT. It specifies CASSTWTGTSTDTQYF. The genes are TRBV19 and TRBJ2-3; 8 positions agree with TRBD1. J lost 0 bases, V lost 4 bases, and 6 bases had no gene match. This CDR3 spans 16 amino acids. Germline CDR1 LNHDA, CDR2 SQIVND (reference sequence). The full variable domain, rest sourced from reference TRBV19 and TRBJ2-3, is DGGITQSPKYLFRKEGQNVTLSCEQNLNHDAMYWYRQDPGQGLRLIYYSQIVNDFQKGDIAEGYSVSREKKESFPLTVTSAQKNPTAFYLCASSTWTGTSTDTQYFGPGTRLTVL.

The gene calls are TRBV6-6 and TRBJ2-1; no clear D gene. CDR1 is MNHNY and CDR2 is SVGAGI in the germline V gene (reference sequence). This CDR3 is built from 12 residues. Trimming stripped 0 bases from V and 15 bases from J, with 12 bases between. This chain's CDR3 is CASSYSRRQPFF. The CDR3 DNA follows: TGTGCCAGCAGTTACTCTCGCAGGCAACCGTTCTTC.

The J gene is TRBJ2-1, the V gene TRBV10-3, with 10 bases that match TRBD1. Germline V gives CDR1 ENHRY, CDR2 SYGVKD. The junction had 4 bases not matched to a gene; V was cut back by 3 bases and J by 5 bases. The CDR3 consists of 15 residues. In DNA, the CDR3 is TGTGCCATCAGTGACGGACAGGGGGACCACAATGAGCAGTTCTTC. It encodes CAISDGQGDHNEQFF.

This clone appeared a single time. The chain joins TRBV6-5 to TRBJ1-5; D remains unclear. Per the germline V gene, CDR1 is MNHEY and CDR2 is SVGAGI. The CDR3 runs 13 residues. Trimming stripped 7 bases from V and 7 bases from J, with 14 bases between. The CDR3: CASTRDRHQPQHF. In nucleotides, the CDR3 is TGTGCCAGCACCAGAGATAGACACCAGCCCCAGCATTTT.